In its sample, the clone carrying this T cell receptor (beta chain) was seen once. Its antigen is currently unknown. This sample was included in a study of T cell responses to AZD1222 COVID-19 vaccine. Trimming stripped 10 bases from V and 15 bases from J, with 27 bases between. The CDR3 consists of 14 residues. Germline CDR1 is WSHSY and CDR2 is SAAADI. Findings of the study overall: Among the donors, most were white British and more were female, and clonal diversity was possibly underestimated.

Only in-frame clones appear in the TCRdb table, and some are missing; sequencing was by immunoSEQ multiplex PCR. Of roughly 200,000 clones listed, approximately 92% were seen once; the top ten hold 1%. The clonotype originates from an adult who received the MenACWY meningococcal vaccine as a control. Specimen: peripheral blood, collected 28 days after the second dose of the MenACWY control vaccine. V is TRBV10-2 and J is TRBJ1-4; perhaps TRBD1 as D (6 bases). The CDR3 sequence: CATSRDTLNERVFF. DNA of the CDR3: TGCGCCACCTCCCGGGACACCCTAAATGAAAGGGTGTTTTTT.